This paragraph reports one TCR beta chain. The data were obtained in a study of regulatory T cells in long-lasting Graves disease. CDR3-region Arm-PCR and iRepertoire HTBI primers produced the TCR beta libraries. A single record per CDR3 protein comes from TCRdb applying MiXCR to the multiplex PCR reads. This sample has about 290,000 distinct CDR3 sequences; around 23% occur once, and the top ten carry 56%. Trimming removed 2 bases at V and 8 bases at J, with 15 bases between. Germline-derived CDR1 and CDR2 are MNHEY and SVGAGI. The length of the CDR3 is 15 residues. The time point denotes: persistent/refractory GD, antithyroid drugs over 5 years with positive TRAb. PBMCs were the source of the RNA used for TCR sequencing.

The rearrangement uses TRBV6-5 and TRBJ1-4; no reliable D call. This sequence originates from a female donor with Graves disease. The input for sequencing was peripheral blood mononuclear cells (PBMCs), taken when the disease was refractory, from a patient treated with antithyroid drugs. CDR3 residues: CASSYRGSLGEKLFF. The CDR3 DNA is TGTGCCAGCAGTTACCGAGGGAGCCTGGGGGAAAAACTGTTTTTT.